These 13 T cell receptor beta chains were sequenced from one sample in a study of T-cell reconstitution after alpha-beta-depleted transplantation in children. Preparation of the TCRbeta library involved a method that used unique molecular identifiers. One entry per CDR3 protein results from TCRdb running MiXCR on the PCR reads. The profile shows approximately 210,000 distinct CDR3 sequences, 17% of them singletons. This specimen consisted of PBMCs, mostly from graft donor cells, obtained 360 days after TCRalphabeta/CD19-depleted stem cell transplant. The receptors were gathered from a male patient aged 2-10 years who had a stem cell transplant for acute lymphoblastic leukemia, so the T cells may come from the graft donor.

This clonotype came up a few times. The chain couples TRBV11-1 to TRBJ2-1, with 9 bases that match TRBD2. With V trimmed by 3 bases and J by 1 base, 1 base remained unmatched. The CDR3 length is 15 residues. CDR1 and CDR2 (germline): SGHAT, FQDESV (reference sequence). CDR3 in DNA: TGTGCCAGCAGCTTTAGCGGGGGTTCCTACAATGAGCAGTTCTTC. This codes for CASSFSGGSYNEQFF.

This clonotype was found a few times. V usage is TRBV12-3 or TRBV12-4 and J usage is TRBJ2-2, with a possible D match to TRBD1 (5 bases). V was cut by 5 bases and J by 0 bases, with 13 bases left in between. The CDR3 spans 16 residues. CDR3 bases: TGTGCCAGCAGTCCGAGGACAAAACCGAACACCGGGGAGCTGTTTTTT. Residues: CASSPRTKPNTGELFF.

This clonotype was seen more than once but under ten times. The chain has TRBV7-9 and TRBJ2-2; unclear D gene. Per the germline V gene, CDR1 is SEHNR and CDR2 is FQNEAQ (reference sequence). The V and J ends lost 1 base and 3 bases respectively, with 12 bases between them. This CDR3 has 16 residues. In DNA, the CDR3 is TGTGCCAGCAGCTTAGGGCCGATACGGGACACCGGGGAGCTGTTTTTT. As protein: CASSLGPIRDTGELFF.

This clonotype was found many times. V gene TRBV6-1 combines with J gene TRBJ2-7; TRBD1 agrees at 8 bases. With 6 bases clipped from V and 4 bases from J, the junction kept 5 bases outside the gene matches. The CDR3 is made up of 13 amino acids. Germline CDR1 MNHNS, CDR2 SASEGT. CDR3 DNA sequence: TGTGCCAGCAGGCGGACAGGGCAGTACGAGCAGTACTTC. Protein sequence: CASRRTGQYEQYF.

As DNA, the CDR3 is TGCAGTGCTAACTCCTTGGTGCGGAGCTCCTACAATGAGCAGTTCTTC. Its protein is CSANSLVRSSYNEQFF. The chain employs TRBV20-1 and TRBJ2-1; D is unclear. V was cut by 4 bases and J by 0 bases, with 16 bases left in between. The germline V gene has CDR1 DFQATT and CDR2 SNEGSKA (reference sequence). The CDR3 spans 16 residues.

This clonotype was seen more than once but under ten times. The chain uses TRBV5-1 and TRBJ2-2; D is ambiguous. The germline V gene has CDR1 SGHRS and CDR2 YFSETQ. V was pared by 0 bases and J by 6 bases, with 9 bases between. The CDR3 is 14 residues long. The CDR3: CASSLETGPGELFF. CDR3 DNA: TGCGCCAGCAGCTTGGAGACGGGCCCCGGGGAGCTGTTTTTT.

The rearrangement uses TRBV28 and TRBJ2-2; D is ambiguous. Trimming removed 2 bases from V and 6 bases from J, with 10 bases in between. Germline CDR1 MDHEN, CDR2 SYDVKM. This CDR3 is 14 amino acids long. The CDR3 here is CASSLVQDAGELFF. In nucleotides, the CDR3 is TGTGCCAGCAGTTTAGTCCAGGATGCCGGGGAGCTGTTTTTT.

Only a few counts were recorded for this clonotype. The V call is TRBV7-9, the J call TRBJ2-5; 8 positions match TRBD1. This CDR3 is 16 amino acids long. The trim removed 4 bases at V and 5 bases at J, leaving 12 bases unmatched. Germline CDR1 reads SEHNR; CDR2 reads FQNEAQ (reference sequence). The CDR3 sequence is CASSSEKDRVRETQYF. CDR3 DNA: TGTGCCAGCAGCTCAGAGAAGGACAGGGTTCGCGAGACCCAGTACTTC.

This chain links TRBV30 with TRBJ2-3; unclear D gene. The CDR3 runs to 12 residues. Trimming took 3 bases from V and 2 from J, leaving 6 bases between them. Germline V lookup: CDR1 GTSNPN, CDR2 SVGIG (reference sequence). DNA of the CDR3: TGTGCCTGGAGCACAGTCACAGATACGCAGTATTTT. This sequence encodes CAWSTVTDTQYF.

The genes are TRBV4-3 and TRBJ1-4; 8 bases agree with TRBD1. From germline, CDR1 is LGHNA and CDR2 YSLEER. CDR3 length: 15 residues. The junction had 7 bases not matched to a gene; V was cut back by 4 bases and J by 6 bases. The chain's CDR3 is CASSPPGQVHEKLFF. Here the CDR3 DNA reads TGCGCCAGCAGCCCCCCGGGACAGGTCCATGAAAAACTGTTTTTT.

The chain combines TRBV5-1 with TRBJ2-1, with 10 bases that match TRBD1. The CDR3 runs 16 residues. Unmatched junction bases numbered 10, after V lost 6 bases and J lost 4 bases. Germline-derived CDR1 and CDR2 are SGHRS and YFSETQ. This CDR3 is CASIADRGVPYNEQFF. The CDR3, as DNA: TGCGCCAGCATCGCGGACAGGGGGGTCCCTTACAATGAGCAGTTCTTC.

This clonotype was counted many times. The chain employs TRBV5-1 and TRBJ2-7; D might be TRBD1 (5 bases). The CDR3 is made up of 12 amino acids. V lost 2 bases and J 7 bases, leaving 10 bases between the germline ends. Germline CDR1 and CDR2: SGHRS and YFSETQ. The CDR3 reads CASSLQVGEQYF. The DNA of the CDR3 is TGCGCCAGCAGCTTACAGGTGGGGGAGCAGTACTTC.

This clonotype was observed many times. V is TRBV7-9 and J is TRBJ1-2; 7 nucleotides line up with TRBD1. The germline V gene encodes CDR1 SEHNR and CDR2 FQNEAQ (reference sequence). This CDR3 is 15 amino acids long. The trim removed 4 bases at V and 6 bases at J, leaving 11 bases unmatched. The CDR3 DNA reads as TGTGCCAGCAGCTGGACCGGGACAGCCGGCGATGGCTACACCTTC. Its translation is CASSWTGTAGDGYTF. The whole variable domain, remainder taken from reference TRBV7-9 and TRBJ1-2, is DTGVSQNPRHKITKRGQNVTFRCDPISEHNRLYWYRQTLGQGPEFLTYFQNEAQLEKSRLLSDRFSAERPKGSFSTLEIQRTEQGDSAMYLCASSWTGTAGDGYTFGSGTRLTVV.